One sample yielded the 15 T cell receptor beta chains listed below, sequenced in a study of blood T cell repertoires in COVID-19. Produced via immunoSEQ multiplex PCR; TCRdb's table is partial and in-frame only. Altogether a few hundred thousand clones are present, 86% being singletons, with the ten largest covering 3.1%. Sequences were obtained from PBMCs or T cells enriched from blood (not recorded which). Source of these receptors: a woman in her 50s in a cohort exposed to, infected with or recovered from COVID-19 (not recorded which).

The chain combines TRBV15 with TRBJ2-1, with 8 bases aligning to TRBD1. V was pared by 5 bases and J by 4 bases, with 7 bases of the junction left unmatched. In germline, CDR1 is LNHNV, CDR2 YYDKDF (reference sequence). The CDR3 is made up of 15 amino acids. This CDR3 is CATSRGQVEYNEQFF. The CDR3 nucleotides read TGTGCCACCAGCCGGGGACAGGTGGAGTACAATGAGCAGTTCTTC.

The chain combines TRBV6-1 with TRBJ2-7; D is possibly TRBD1 (6 bases). Germline CDR1 and CDR2: MNHNS and SASEGT. V was trimmed by 4 bases and J by 4 bases, leaving 14 bases between them. CDR3 length equals 14 residues. CDR3 sequence (DNA): TGTGCCAGCAGTGTAGCAGGGGATTCTTACGAGCAGTACTTC. It specifies CASSVAGDSYEQYF.

V and J are TRBV2 and TRBJ2-3, with TRBD1 as a possible D gene (5 bases). Between the trimmed V and J ends, which lost 3 bases and 6 bases, there was a span of 13 bases. There are 14 residues in the CDR3. Germline assignment: CDR1 SNHLY and CDR2 FYNNEI. CDR3 protein: CASSDRRDEDTQYF. Here the CDR3 DNA reads TGTGCCAGCAGTGACCGCAGGGATGAGGATACGCAGTATTTT.

Comment on this clone: The same CDR3 can be traced to other DNA sequences in this sample. V is TRBV7-9 and J is TRBJ1-2; maybe TRBD1 (6 bases). Germline CDR1 SEHNR, CDR2 FQNEAQ (reference sequence). Trimming took 6 bases from V and 2 from J, leaving 10 bases between them. The CDR3 sequence is 13 residues long. CDR3 region: CASSPGQNYGYTF. The CDR3, as DNA: TGTGCCAGCAGTCCAGGACAGAACTATGGCTACACCTTC.

This clone was seen more than once but under ten times. V is TRBV15 and J is TRBJ2-2; weak D call: TRBD2 (6 bases). This CDR3 has 13 amino acids. Trimming took 5 bases from V and 4 from J, leaving 8 bases between them. In germline, CDR1 is LNHNV, CDR2 YYDKDF (reference sequence). CDR3 nucleotide sequence: TGTGCCACCAGCGAGACTAGCACCGGGGAGCTGTTTTTT. Translation gives CATSETSTGELFF.

The rearrangement joins TRBV28 to TRBJ2-7, with TRBD2 matching over 7 bases. CDR1 is MDHEN, CDR2 SYDVKM, per germline. This CDR3 spans 15 amino acids. The V segment lost 8 bases and the J segment 1 base; nucleotides outside the gene matches: 11. In nucleotides, the CDR3 is TGTGCCAGCCGTGGGTGGGAGGGATTTTCCTACGAGCAGTACTTC. This sequence encodes CASRGWEGFSYEQYF.

The CDR3 region has the DNA TGCGCCAGCAGCCAAGCCCATGGACAGGGTGATCAGCCCCAGCATTTT. This sequence encodes CASSQAHGQGDQPQHF. The chain joins TRBV4-3 to TRBJ1-5; 8 nucleotides match TRBD1. Germline V gives CDR1 LGHNA, CDR2 YSLEER. This CDR3 spans 16 amino acids. The V segment lost 1 base and the J segment 5 bases; nucleotides outside the gene matches: 7.

This chain links TRBV9 with TRBJ1-2, with 10 bases identical to TRBD1. Germline CDR1 SGDLS, CDR2 YYNGEE. The V and J ends lost 5 bases and 4 bases, in that order; junction bases with no gene match: 17. The CDR3 sequence is 18 residues long. Written as DNA, the CDR3 is TGTGCCAGCAGTAGCAACTTGGGGACAGGGGCGCGCGGCTATGGCTACACCTTC. Translating gives CASSSNLGTGARGYGYTF.

The chain recombines TRBV7-2 with TRBJ2-7; D gene unclear. Germline lookup yields CDR1 SGHTA and CDR2 FQGNSA. Trimming pared 2 bases from V and 7 bases from J, leaving 12 bases between. The CDR3 totals 13 residues. The CDR3 here is CASSLWLGWEQYF. The CDR3 DNA sequence: TGTGCCAGCAGCTTATGGCTAGGATGGGAGCAGTACTTC.

The V gene is TRBV3-1 (or the pseudogene TRBV3-2), the J gene TRBJ1-4; 10 bases agree with TRBD1. Per the germline V gene, CDR1 is LGHDT and CDR2 is YNNKEL (reference sequence). V was clipped by 1 base and J by 8 bases; unmatched bases: 4. This CDR3 is 15 amino acids long. DNA for the CDR3: TGTGCCAGCAGCCAAGTCGGACAGGGGGGGGAAAAACTGTTTTTT. It is translated as CASSQVGQGGEKLFF.

J is TRBJ1-5 and V is TRBV9; D possibly corresponds to TRBD1 (6 bases). The V gene's germline CDR1 is SGDLS and CDR2 YYNGEE. The CDR3 is made up of 19 amino acids. The germline V and J ends were trimmed by 4 bases and 0 bases, with 23 bases remaining between them. CDR3 nucleotide sequence: TGTGCCAGCAGCCTGTCCCGGGACAATTCCCGAAATAGCAATCAGCCCCAGCATTTT. The encoded protein is CASSLSRDNSRNSNQPQHF.

V is TRBV4-1 and J is TRBJ2-5; 7 bases are shared with TRBD2. Germline values: CDR1 MGHRA, CDR2 YSYEKL. V gave up 3 bases and J gave up 5 bases; unmatched junction bases: 6. The CDR3 totals 14 residues. CDR3 DNA sequence: TGCGCCAGCAGCCAGCCCAGGGAGGGGGAGACCCAGTACTTC. This encodes CASSQPREGETQYF.

The genes are TRBV9 and TRBJ1-2, with a possible D match to TRBD1 (5 bases). This CDR3 has 14 residues. The V end was cut by 0 bases, the J end by 0 bases, with 6 bases between. Germline CDR1 SGDLS, CDR2 YYNGEE. This CDR3 reads CASSVAGTNYGYTF. CDR3 nucleotide sequence: TGTGCCAGCAGCGTAGCAGGGACTAACTATGGCTACACCTTC.

The chain couples TRBV20-1 to TRBJ2-1; D gene unclear. V was cut by 6 bases and J by 6 bases, with 9 bases left in between. Germline V gives CDR1 DFQATT, CDR2 SNEGSKA (reference sequence). This CDR3 contains 11 residues. The CDR3 coding sequence is TGCAGTGCCCGAATACTCAATGAGCAGTTCTTC. Amino acid sequence: CSARILNEQFF.

The chain employs TRBV27 and TRBJ2-3; the match to TRBD2 covers 7 bases. The germline gives CDR1 MNHEY, CDR2 SMNVEV (reference sequence). The CDR3 has 14 amino acids. V gave up 6 bases and J gave up 1 base; unmatched junction bases: 4. The CDR3 DNA sequence: TGTGCCAGCAGCCGCGCGGGGGGCACAGATACGCAGTATTTT. Its protein is CASSRAGGTDTQYF.